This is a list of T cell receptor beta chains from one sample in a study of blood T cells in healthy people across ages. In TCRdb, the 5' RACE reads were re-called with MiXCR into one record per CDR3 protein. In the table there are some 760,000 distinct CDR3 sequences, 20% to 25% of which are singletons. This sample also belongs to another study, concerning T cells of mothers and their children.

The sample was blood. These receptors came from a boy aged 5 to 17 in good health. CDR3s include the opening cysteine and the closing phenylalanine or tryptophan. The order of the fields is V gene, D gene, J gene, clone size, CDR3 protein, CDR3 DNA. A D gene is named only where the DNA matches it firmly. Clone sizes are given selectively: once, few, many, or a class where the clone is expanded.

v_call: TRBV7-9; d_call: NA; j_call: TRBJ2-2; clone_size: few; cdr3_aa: CASSLVPGEGTGELFF; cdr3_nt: TGTGCCAGCAGCTTGGTACCGGGCGAGGGTACCGGGGAGCTGTTTTTT
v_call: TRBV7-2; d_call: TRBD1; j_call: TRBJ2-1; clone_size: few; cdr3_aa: CASSHWTGEGGYNEQFF; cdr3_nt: TGTGCCAGCAGCCACTGGACAGGGGAGGGGGGATACAATGAGCAGTTCTTC
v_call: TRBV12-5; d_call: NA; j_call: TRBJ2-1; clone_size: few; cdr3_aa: CASGVFSFNNEQFF; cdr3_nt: TGTGCTAGTGGTGTCTTCTCCTTCAACAATGAGCAGTTCTTC
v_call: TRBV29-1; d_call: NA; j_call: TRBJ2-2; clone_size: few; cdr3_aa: CSVMSGDTGELFF; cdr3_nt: TGCAGCGTTATGTCAGGGGACACCGGGGAGCTGTTTTTT
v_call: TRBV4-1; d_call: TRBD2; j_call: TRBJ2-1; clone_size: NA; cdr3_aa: CASSQVMGLGPRNEQFF; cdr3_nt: TGCGCCAGCAGCCAAGTAATGGGACTAGGGCCGCGCAACGAGCAGTTCTTC
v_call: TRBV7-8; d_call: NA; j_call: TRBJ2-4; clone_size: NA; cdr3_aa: CASSLNLPEDIQYF; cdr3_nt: TGTGCCAGCAGCTTAAACCTCCCGGAGGACATTCAGTACTTC
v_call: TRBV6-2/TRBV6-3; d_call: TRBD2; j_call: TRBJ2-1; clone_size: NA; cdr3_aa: CASSNLAGGNSEQFF; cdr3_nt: TGTGCCAGCAGTAACCTAGCGGGGGGGAATTCTGAGCAGTTCTTC
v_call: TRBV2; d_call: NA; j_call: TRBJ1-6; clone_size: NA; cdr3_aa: CGSIHSVPSPLHF; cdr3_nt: TGTGGCAGCATTCACAGCGTACCTTCACCCCTCCACTTT
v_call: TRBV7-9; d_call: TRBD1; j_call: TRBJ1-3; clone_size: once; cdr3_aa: CASSLGQGNIGNTIYF; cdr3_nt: TGTGCCAGCAGCTTAGGACAGGGAAACATCGGAAACACCATATATTTT
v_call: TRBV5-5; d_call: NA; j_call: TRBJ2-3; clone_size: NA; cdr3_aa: CASSLDSGVTQDTQYF; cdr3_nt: TGTGCCAGCAGCTTAGATTCGGGGGTTACCCAAGATACGCAGTATTTT
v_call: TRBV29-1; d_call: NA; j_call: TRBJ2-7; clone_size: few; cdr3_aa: CSVTGNEQYF; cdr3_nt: TGCAGCGTTACAGGGAACGAGCAGTACTTC
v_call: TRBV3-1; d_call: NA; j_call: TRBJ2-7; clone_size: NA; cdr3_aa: CASSQVYQGSHEQYF; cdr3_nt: TGTGCCAGCAGCCAAGTATACCAGGGTTCCCACGAGCAGTACTTC
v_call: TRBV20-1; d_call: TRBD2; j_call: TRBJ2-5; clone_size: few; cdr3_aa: CSARPGRQETQYF; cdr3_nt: TGCAGTGCTAGACCCGGGAGGCAAGAGACCCAGTACTTC
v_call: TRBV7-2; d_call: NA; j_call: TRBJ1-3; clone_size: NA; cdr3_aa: CASSLAGYSGNTIYF; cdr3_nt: TGTGCCAGCAGCTTAGCAGGATATTCTGGAAACACCATATATTTT
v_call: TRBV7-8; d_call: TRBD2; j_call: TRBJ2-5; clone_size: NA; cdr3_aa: CAGLAGTYQETQYF; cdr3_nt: TGTGCCGGACTAGCGGGGACGTACCAAGAGACCCAGTACTTC
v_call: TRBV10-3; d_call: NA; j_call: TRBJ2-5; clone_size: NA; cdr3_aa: CATRPSTGQETQYF; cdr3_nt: TGTGCCACCCGGCCCTCGACAGGCCAAGAGACCCAGTACTTC
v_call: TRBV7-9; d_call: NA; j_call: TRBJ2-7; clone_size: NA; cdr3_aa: CVSSSGTLYEQYF; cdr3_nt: TGTGTCAGCAGCTCCGGGACTTTATACGAGCAGTACTTC
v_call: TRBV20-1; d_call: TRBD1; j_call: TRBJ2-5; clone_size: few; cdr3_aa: CSAEQGPQETQYF; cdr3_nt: TGCAGTGCAGAACAGGGGCCCCAGGAGACCCAGTACTTC
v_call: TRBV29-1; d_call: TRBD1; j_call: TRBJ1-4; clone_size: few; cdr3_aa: CSVEEYGTALSNEKLFF; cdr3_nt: TGCAGCGTTGAAGAATACGGGACAGCCCTCTCTAATGAAAAACTGTTTTTT
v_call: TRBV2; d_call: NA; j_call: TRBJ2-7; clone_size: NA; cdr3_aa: CASSVAGRYEQYF; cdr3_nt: TGTGCCAGCAGTGTGGCAGGTCGCTACGAGCAGTACTTC
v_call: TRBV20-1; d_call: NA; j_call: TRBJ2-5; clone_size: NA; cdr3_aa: CSLGWGSGFKETQYF; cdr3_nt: TGCAGCCTCGGGTGGGGGAGTGGCTTCAAAGAGACCCAGTACTTC
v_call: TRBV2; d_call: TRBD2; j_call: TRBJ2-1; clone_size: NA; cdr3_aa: CASMGASGGRSYNEQFF; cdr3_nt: TGTGCCAGCATGGGGGCTAGCGGGGGTCGCTCCTACAATGAGCAGTTCTTC
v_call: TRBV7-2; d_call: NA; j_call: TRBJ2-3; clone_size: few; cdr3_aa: CASSSRSAPDTQYF; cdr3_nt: TGTGCCAGCAGCTCCCGTTCTGCTCCGGATACGCAGTATTTT
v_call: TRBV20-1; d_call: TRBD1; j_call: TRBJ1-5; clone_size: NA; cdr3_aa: CSARQGADPNQPQHF; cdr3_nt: TGCAGTGCTAGACAGGGGGCCGATCCAAATCAGCCCCAGCATTTT
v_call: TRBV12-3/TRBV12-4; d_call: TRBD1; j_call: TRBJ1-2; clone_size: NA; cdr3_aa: CASSLTGRSGYTF; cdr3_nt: TGTGCCAGCAGTTTGACAGGGCGGTCCGGCTACACCTTC
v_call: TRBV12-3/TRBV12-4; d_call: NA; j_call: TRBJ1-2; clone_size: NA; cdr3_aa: CASSSADRPNYGYTF; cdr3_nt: TGTGCCAGCAGTTCGGCAGACAGACCTAACTATGGCTACACCTTC
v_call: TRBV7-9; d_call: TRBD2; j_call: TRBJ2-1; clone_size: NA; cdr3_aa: CASSTLGLAGAPYNEQFF; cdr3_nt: TGTGCCAGCAGCACCCTAGGACTAGCGGGAGCCCCCTACAATGAGCAGTTCTTC
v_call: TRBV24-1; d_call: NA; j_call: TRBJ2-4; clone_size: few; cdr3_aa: CATSDSAAKNIQYF; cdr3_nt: TGTGCCACCAGTGATTCGGCTGCCAAAAACATTCAGTACTTC
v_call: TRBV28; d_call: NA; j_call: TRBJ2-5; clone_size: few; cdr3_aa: CASRGPKQSETQYF; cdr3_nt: TGTGCCAGCAGGGGACCTAAGCAGTCCGAGACCCAGTACTTC
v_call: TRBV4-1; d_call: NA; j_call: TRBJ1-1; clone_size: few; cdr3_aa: CASSQGFEAEAFF; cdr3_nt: TGCGCCAGCAGCCAAGGGTTCGAGGCTGAAGCTTTCTTT
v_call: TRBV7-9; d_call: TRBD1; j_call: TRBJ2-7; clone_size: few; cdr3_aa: CASSLSASGGLWYEQYF; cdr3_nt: TGTGCCAGCAGCTTATCCGCATCAGGGGGCCTATGGTACGAGCAGTACTTC
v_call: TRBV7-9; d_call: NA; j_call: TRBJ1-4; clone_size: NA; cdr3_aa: CASSTGHSFNEKLFF; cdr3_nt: TGTGCCAGCAGCACGGGACACTCTTTTAATGAAAAACTGTTTTTT
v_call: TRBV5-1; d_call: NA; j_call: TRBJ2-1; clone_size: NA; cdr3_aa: CASSLGSQSDASEQFF; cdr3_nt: TGCGCCAGCAGCTTGGGGAGCCAGTCGGACGCAAGTGAGCAGTTCTTC
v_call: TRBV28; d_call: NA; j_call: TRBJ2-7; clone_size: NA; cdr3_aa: CASSSMGGSYEQYF; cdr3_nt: TGTGCCAGCAGTTCCATGGGGGGATCCTACGAGCAGTACTTC
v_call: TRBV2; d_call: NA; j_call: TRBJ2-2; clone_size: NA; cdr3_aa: CASRGINTGELFF; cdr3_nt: TGTGCCAGCAGAGGCATTAACACCGGGGAGCTGTTTTTT
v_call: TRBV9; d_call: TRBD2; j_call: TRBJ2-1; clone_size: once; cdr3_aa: CASSVGPTSGNGYEQFF; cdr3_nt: TGTGCCAGCAGCGTAGGACCGACTAGCGGGAACGGTTATGAGCAGTTCTTC
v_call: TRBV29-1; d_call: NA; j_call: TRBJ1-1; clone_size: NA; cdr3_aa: CSVDSQLNTEAFF; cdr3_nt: TGCAGCGTTGATAGCCAGTTGAACACTGAAGCTTTCTTT
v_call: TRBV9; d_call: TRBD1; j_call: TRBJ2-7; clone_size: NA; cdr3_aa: CASSATLQGSKSYEQYF; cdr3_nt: TGTGCCAGCAGCGCGACCCTACAGGGGTCCAAATCCTACGAGCAGTACTTC
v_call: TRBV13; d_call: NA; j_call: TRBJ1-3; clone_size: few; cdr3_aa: CASSVAGTGGNTIYF; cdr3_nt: TGTGCCAGCAGTGTCGCCGGGACGGGTGGAAACACCATATATTTT
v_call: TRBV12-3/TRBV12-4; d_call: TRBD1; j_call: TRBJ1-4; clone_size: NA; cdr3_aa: CASSPGTGRVTNEKLFF; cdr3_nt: TGTGCCAGCAGTCCCGGGACAGGGAGGGTAACTAATGAAAAACTGTTTTTT
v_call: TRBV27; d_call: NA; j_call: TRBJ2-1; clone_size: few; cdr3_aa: CASKMGESSYNEQFF; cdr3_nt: TGTGCCAGCAAGATGGGGGAAAGCTCCTACAATGAGCAGTTCTTC
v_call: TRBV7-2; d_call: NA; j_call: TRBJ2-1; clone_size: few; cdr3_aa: CASTPRPAYNEQFF; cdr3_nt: TGTGCCAGCACCCCCAGGCCCGCTTACAATGAGCAGTTCTTC
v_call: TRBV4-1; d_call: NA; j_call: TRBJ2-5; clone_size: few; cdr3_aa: CASSQDTRLGLEGETQYF; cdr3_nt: TGCGCCAGCAGCCAAGACACACGCCTGGGACTGGAGGGAGAGACCCAGTACTTC
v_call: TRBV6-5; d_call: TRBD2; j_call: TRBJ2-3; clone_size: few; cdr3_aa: CASSSASGRAGTDTQYF; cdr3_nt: TGTGCCAGCAGTTCGGCTAGCGGGAGGGCCGGCACAGATACGCAGTATTTT
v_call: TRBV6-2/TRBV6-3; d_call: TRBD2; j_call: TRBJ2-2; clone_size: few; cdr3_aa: CASSPTSGSHIALFF; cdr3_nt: TGTGCCAGCAGTCCGACTAGCGGGAGTCATATCGCGCTGTTTTTT
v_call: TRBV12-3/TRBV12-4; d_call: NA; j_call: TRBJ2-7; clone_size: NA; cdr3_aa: CASSSGWYEQYF; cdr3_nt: TGTGCCAGCAGTTCTGGGTGGTACGAGCAGTACTTC
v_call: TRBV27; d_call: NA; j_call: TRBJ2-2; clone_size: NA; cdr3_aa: CASSLQGQNTGELFF; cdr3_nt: TGTGCCAGCAGTTTACAGGGACAGAACACCGGGGAGCTGTTTTTT
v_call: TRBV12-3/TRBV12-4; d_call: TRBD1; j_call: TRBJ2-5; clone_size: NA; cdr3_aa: CASSDRGAETQYF; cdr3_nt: TGTGCCAGCAGCGACAGGGGGGCCGAGACCCAGTACTTC
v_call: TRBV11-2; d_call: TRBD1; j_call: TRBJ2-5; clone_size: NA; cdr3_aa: CASSLDRTGAGKTQYF; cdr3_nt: TGTGCCAGCAGCTTAGACCGGACAGGGGCAGGAAAGACCCAGTACTTC
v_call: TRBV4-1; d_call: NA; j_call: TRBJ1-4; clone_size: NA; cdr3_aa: CASSQDSGYEKLFF; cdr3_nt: TGCGCCAGCAGCCAAGATTCAGGATATGAAAAACTGTTTTTT
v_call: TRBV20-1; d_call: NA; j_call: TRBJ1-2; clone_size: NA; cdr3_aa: CSAKQNSPQGGHTF; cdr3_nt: TGCAGTGCTAAACAGAACTCGCCCCAGGGTGGCCACACCTTC
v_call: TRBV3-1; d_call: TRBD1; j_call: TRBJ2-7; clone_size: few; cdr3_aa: CASSQAGTGPPYEQYF; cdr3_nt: TGTGCCAGCAGCCAGGCCGGGACAGGGCCACCCTACGAGCAGTACTTC
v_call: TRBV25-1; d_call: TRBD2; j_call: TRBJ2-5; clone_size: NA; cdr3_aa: CASSPPGLGGQETQYF; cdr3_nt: TGTGCCAGCAGTCCCCCGGGACTAGGTGGGCAAGAGACCCAGTACTTC
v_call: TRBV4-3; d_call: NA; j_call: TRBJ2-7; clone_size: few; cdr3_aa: CASSQRLAGFYEQYF; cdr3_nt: TGCGCCAGCAGCCAAAGGTTGGCAGGGTTCTACGAGCAGTACTTC
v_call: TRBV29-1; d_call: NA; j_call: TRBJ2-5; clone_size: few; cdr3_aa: CSAERAPRETQYF; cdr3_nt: TGCAGCGCCGAGCGGGCCCCGAGGGAGACCCAGTACTTC
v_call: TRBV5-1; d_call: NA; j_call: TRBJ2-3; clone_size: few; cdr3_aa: CASSLWGDDTQYF; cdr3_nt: TGCGCCAGCAGCTTGTGGGGCGATGATACGCAGTATTTT
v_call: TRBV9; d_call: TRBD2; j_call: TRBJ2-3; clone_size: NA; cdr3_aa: CASSVGAGVTDTQYF; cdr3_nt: TGTGCCAGCAGCGTAGGCGCGGGGGTCACAGATACGCAGTATTTT
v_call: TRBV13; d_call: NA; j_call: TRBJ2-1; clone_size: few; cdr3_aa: CASSNGTSGQFF; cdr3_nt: TGTGCCAGCAGCAATGGGACAAGTGGGCAGTTCTTC